What follows are 24 T cell receptor beta chains derived from one specimen sequenced in a study of beta chain features in type 1 diabetes. Investigators reverse transcribed all isolated RNA, so they sequenced expressed TCRB transcripts. The method was immunoSEQ multiplex PCR; TCRdb's version includes in-frame clones alone and lacks a portion of them. The profile shows under 500,000 clones, 30% of them singletons. Sequences were obtained from naive CD4+ T cells from blood. The receptors come from a young man in good health.

V and J are TRBV6-1 and TRBJ2-5; TRBD2 matches 11 bases. Looked up from germline, CDR1 is MNHNS and CDR2 is SASEGT. This CDR3 spans 15 amino acids. V lost 2 bases, J lost 4 bases, and 3 bases stayed unmatched. The CDR3 here is CASSETSGRGETQYF. In DNA form, the CDR3 reads TGTGCCAGCAGTGAAACTAGCGGGAGAGGAGAGACCCAGTACTTC.

The gene calls are TRBV7-2 and TRBJ2-5; D remains unclear. The CDR3 loop spans 11 amino acids. Trimming removed 3 bases from V and 4 bases from J, with 3 bases in between. The V gene's germline CDR1 is SGHTA and CDR2 FQGNSA. The CDR3 spells CASSFTETQYF. The DNA of the CDR3 is TGTGCCAGCAGCTTCACAGAGACCCAGTACTTC. Based on the CDR3 plus reference TRBV7-2 and TRBJ2-5, the full variable domain is GAGVSQSPSNKVTEKGKDVELRCDPISGHTALYWYRQSLGQGLEFLIYFQGNSAPDKSGLPSDRFSAERTGGSVSTLTIQRTQQEDSAVYLCASSFTETQYFGPGTRLLVL.

Only a few counts were recorded for this clone. V is TRBV7-9 and J is TRBJ2-3; weak D call: TRBD1 (6 bases). Germline CDR1 is SEHNR and CDR2 is FQNEAQ (reference sequence). The ends were cut back, 5 bases at V and 1 base at J, with 10 bases in the middle. The CDR3 runs to 14 residues. The CDR3 sequence is CASSDRTGTDTQYF. CDR3 nucleotides: TGTGCCAGCAGCGACCGGACAGGCACAGATACGCAGTATTTT.

The table lists this clone with a few counts. This sequence joins TRBV7-9 and TRBJ1-1; TRBD1 matches 8 bases. The CDR3 length is 15 residues. Trimming cost V 5 bases and J 6 bases; bases outside gene matches: 11. Germline V gene data show CDR1 as SEHNR and CDR2 as FQNEAQ (reference sequence). CDR3 in amino acids: CASSQLTGDSAEAFF. CDR3 bases: TGTGCCAGCAGCCAATTGACAGGGGATAGCGCTGAAGCTTTCTTT.

This clone occurred a few times. The chain is built from TRBV9 and TRBJ2-3; 8 bases are a match to TRBD2. The CDR3 spans 15 residues. CDR1 SGDLS and CDR2 YYNGEE come from the germline V gene. V was pared by 4 bases and J by 0 bases, with 4 bases of the junction left unmatched. As DNA, the CDR3 is TGTGCCAGCAGCCCGGGACTAGGGAGCACAGATACGCAGTATTTT. Residues: CASSPGLGSTDTQYF.

The V gene is TRBV5-6, the J gene TRBJ2-3; D is uncertain. The V and J ends lost 1 base and 4 bases respectively, with 4 bases between them. This CDR3 has 12 residues. CDR1 and CDR2 from the germline V gene are SGHDT and YYEEEE. CDR3 protein: CASSLFADTQYF. DNA for the CDR3: TGTGCCAGCAGCTTGTTTGCAGATACGCAGTATTTT.

The chain has TRBV30 and TRBJ2-7, with no clear D. The CDR3 loop spans 11 amino acids. Trimming shortened V by 2 bases and J by 3 bases, and 5 bases separated the two germline ends. Germline assignment: CDR1 GTSNPN and CDR2 SVGIG (reference sequence). CDR3 amino acids: CAWSSRYEQYF. DNA for the CDR3: TGTGCCTGGAGTTCCCGCTACGAGCAGTACTTC.

This clone was detected a few times. The V call is TRBV9, the J call TRBJ2-6; possibly TRBD2 for D (6 bases). The CDR3 has 14 residues. Germline V gene sequence: CDR1 SGDLS, CDR2 YYNGEE. V was trimmed by 7 bases and J by 4 bases, leaving 12 bases between them. This chain's CDR3 is CASRRGKGANVLTF. In nucleotides, the CDR3 is TGTGCCAGCCGCCGGGGGAAGGGGGCCAACGTCCTGACTTTC.

This clone was counted only a few times. The J gene is TRBJ2-5, the V gene TRBV29-1; 13 positions agree with TRBD2. Germline V gives CDR1 SQVTM, CDR2 ANQGSEA. V lost 6 bases to trimming and J lost 5 bases; unmatched junction nucleotides: 6. The CDR3 covers 14 residues. CDR3 region: CSVTSGRASETQYF. In nucleotides, the CDR3 is TGCAGCGTCACTAGCGGGAGGGCCTCGGAGACCCAGTACTTC. The entire variable domain, with the rest obtained from reference TRBV29-1 and TRBJ2-5, is as follows: SAVISQKPSRDICQRGTSLTIQCQVDSQVTMMFWYRQQPGQSLTLIATANQGSEATYESGFVIDKFPISRPNLTFSTLTVSNMSPEDSSIYLCSVTSGRASETQYFGPGTRLLVL.

The chain couples TRBV29-1 to TRBJ2-2; possibly TRBD1 for D (5 bases). V was trimmed by 6 bases and J by 5 bases, leaving 16 bases between them. Germline values: CDR1 SQVTM, CDR2 ANQGSEA. The CDR3 has 14 amino acids. Here the CDR3 reads CSVAMGQMTGELFF. CDR3 in DNA: TGCAGCGTGGCGATGGGGCAGATGACCGGGGAGCTGTTTTTT.

The V call is TRBV29-1, the J call TRBJ2-7; a weak D match, TRBD1 (5 bases). Trimming cost V 4 bases and J 3 bases, with 10 bases left between them. CDR1 is SQVTM and CDR2 is ANQGSEA in the germline V gene. This CDR3 region has 12 residues. CDR3 nucleotide sequence: TGCAGCGTTGGAGACAGCCTCTACGAGCAGTACTTC. It yields the protein CSVGDSLYEQYF.

In regard to this clone: One end of the junction is discordant with germline, which a read error may explain. This chain links TRBV7-7 with TRBJ2-1, with D hard to call. There are 13 residues in the CDR3. Germline V gene sequence: CDR1 SSHAT, CDR2 FNYEAQ (reference sequence). The CDR3 protein is CASSVLFGNEQFF. The CDR3 DNA follows: TGTGCTAGCAGCGTTCTTTTTGGCAATGAGCAGTTCTTC.

With respect to this clone: The same CDR3 arises from other DNA sequences in this sample as well. V and J are TRBV30 and TRBJ2-3; 7 nucleotides match TRBD2. This CDR3 region has 13 residues. The V and J ends lost 0 bases and 6 bases, in that order; junction bases with no gene match: 3. Germline V gene sequence: CDR1 GTSNPN, CDR2 SVGIG (reference sequence). The CDR3 loop reads CAWSVGGSDTQYF. Here the CDR3 DNA reads TGTGCCTGGAGTGTGGGAGGGAGTGATACGCAGTATTTT.

The chain recombines TRBV28 with TRBJ2-1; TRBD2 agrees at 10 bases. With V trimmed by 5 bases and J by 4 bases, 8 bases remained unmatched. Germline CDR1 MDHEN, CDR2 SYDVKM. This CDR3 comprises 16 residues. The CDR3 sequence: CASSPPTSGIYNEQFF. The CDR3 DNA follows: TGTGCCAGCAGTCCGCCAACTAGCGGGATTTACAATGAGCAGTTCTTC.

This clone was counted between two and nine times. One junction end does not reproduce the germline sequence, and a read error may be involved. This sequence joins TRBV7-2 and TRBJ2-7, with D uncertain. The CDR3 spans 13 residues. Germline-derived CDR1 and CDR2 are SGHTA and FQGNSA. CDR3 loop: CASSLVGSVKVVF. Written as DNA, the CDR3 is TGTGCCAGCAGCTTAGTTGGCAGCGTAAAGGTGGTCTTC.

In its sample, this clone was seen many times. The V and J genes are TRBV25-1 and TRBJ2-5; D is unclear. The germline CDR1 and CDR2 sequences are MGHDK and SYGVNS. This CDR3 has 10 residues. V was shortened by 3 bases and J by 6 bases, with 2 bases between the two germline ends. This chain's CDR3 is CASSEQTQYF. CDR3 sequence (DNA): TGTGCCAGCAGTGAGCAGACCCAGTACTTC.

This clone was counted a few times. J is TRBJ2-7 and V is TRBV4-1, with 11 bases that match TRBD2. V was clipped by 0 bases and J by 6 bases; unmatched bases: 4. The CDR3 is 15 amino acids. Per germline, CDR1 MGHRA and CDR2 YSYEKL. The CDR3 DNA is TGCGCCAGCAGCCAAGAGTGGACTAGCGGGTCCGAGCAGTACTTC. Encoded protein: CASSQEWTSGSEQYF.

The rearrangement links TRBV7-2 to TRBJ2-1; 11 bases are shared with TRBD2. Trimming removed 5 bases from V and 4 bases from J; junction bases left unmatched: 10. Germline CDR1 is SGHTA and CDR2 is FQGNSA. The CDR3 sequence is 17 residues long. The CDR3 region has the DNA TGTGCCAGCAGCCCCCGGTCGACTAGCGGGGCTTACAATGAGCAGTTCTTC. It yields the protein CASSPRSTSGAYNEQFF. Filled out from reference TRBV7-2 and TRBJ2-1, the complete variable domain reads GAGVSQSPSNKVTEKGKDVELRCDPISGHTALYWYRQSLGQGLEFLIYFQGNSAPDKSGLPSDRFSAERTGGSVSTLTIQRTQQEDSAVYLCASSPRSTSGAYNEQFFGPGTRLTVL.

The sample holds a few counts of this clone. Within the sample, other DNA sequences also encode this same CDR3. CDR3 DNA: TGTGCCTGGAGTGTAGGGGGGGCCAATCAGCCCCAGCATTTT. It yields the protein CAWSVGGANQPQHF. The chain links TRBV30 to TRBJ1-5; possibly TRBD1 for D (6 bases). CDR3 length: 14 residues. CDR1 is GTSNPN, CDR2 SVGIG, per germline (reference sequence). Trimming pared 0 bases from V and 3 bases from J, leaving 9 bases between.

There are a few counts of this clone. The V gene is TRBV29-1, the J gene TRBJ1-1; no clear D gene. V lost 3 bases and J 0 bases, leaving 8 bases between the germline ends. The CDR3 has 13 amino acids. Germline CDR1 SQVTM, CDR2 ANQGSEA. As DNA, the CDR3 is TGCAGCGTTGACCGGACGGTGAACACTGAAGCTTTCTTT. Translation gives CSVDRTVNTEAFF.

The chain is built from TRBV10-3 and TRBJ2-5, with D perhaps matching TRBD1 (6 bases). The CDR3 loop spans 14 amino acids. CDR1 is ENHRY and CDR2 is SYGVKD in the germline V gene. V lost 2 bases, J lost 1 base, and 8 bases lay in between. The CDR3 DNA is TGTGCCATCAGTGAGGCCAGGGGCCAAGAGACCCAGTACTTC. This encodes CAISEARGQETQYF.

The sample holds a few counts of this clone. The chain joins TRBV5-4 to TRBJ1-1; tentative D call: TRBD1 (6 bases). Germline CDR1 reads SGHNT; CDR2 reads YYREEE (reference sequence). CDR3 length: 14 amino acids. Trimming took 3 bases from V and 2 from J, leaving 11 bases between them. CDR3 loop: CASSWRGGNTEAFF. DNA of the CDR3: TGTGCCAGCAGCTGGCGAGGGGGTAACACTGAAGCTTTCTTT.

The chain combines TRBV30 with TRBJ2-1, with D perhaps assigned TRBD1 or TRBD2 (5 bases each). Germline values: CDR1 GTSNPN, CDR2 SVGIG (reference sequence). V was cut by 0 bases and J by 5 bases, with 8 bases left in between. The CDR3 runs 13 residues. Here the CDR3 DNA reads TGTGCCTGGAGTGTATGGGGGAACAATGAGCAGTTCTTC. It encodes CAWSVWGNNEQFF.

This chain joins TRBV7-9 and TRBJ2-7; 8 positions agree with TRBD2. Germline loops: CDR1 SEHNR, CDR2 FQNEAQ (reference sequence). J gave up 4 bases and V 0 bases, and 8 bases lay outside the gene matches. This CDR3 contains 16 residues. The CDR3 region is CASSLARTSLQYEQYF. DNA for the CDR3: TGTGCCAGCAGCTTAGCCAGGACTAGCCTACAATACGAGCAGTACTTC. The full variable domain, its missing parts supplied by reference TRBV7-9 and TRBJ2-7, is DTGVSQNPRHKITKRGQNVTFRCDPISEHNRLYWYRQTLGQGPEFLTYFQNEAQLEKSRLLSDRFSAERPKGSFSTLEIQRTEQGDSAMYLCASSLARTSLQYEQYFGPGTRLTVT.